This section outlines one T cell receptor beta chain sequence together with its context. Its target is unknown. It was genomic DNA that served as the template for profiling TCR beta VDJ and CDR3. TCRdb re-called the reads through MiXCR, storing one row per CDR3 protein. The data contain 150,000 to 200,000 distinct CDR3 sequences, 55% to 70% of them singletons. The sample comes from a study of CD8+CD57+ T cells in acquired aplastic anemia. Study information: Sorted CD4+ and CD8+ cells yielded 3 to 3.5 ug of DNA on average. General study results and limits: Significance was not reached for CD8+ Simpson's diversity between patients and controls. Comparison of patients with controls identified about 30 shared CD8+ CDR3 sequences.

V was clipped by 3 bases and J by 3 bases; unmatched bases: 10. The CDR3 spans 16 residues. Per germline, CDR1 LNHDA and CDR2 SQIVND (reference sequence). J is TRBJ2-5 and V is TRBV19, with 7 bases identical to TRBD1. Sequencing used sorted CD4+, CD8+, or CD8+CD57+ T cells (not recorded which) from PBMCs. The sequence came from a human donor with severe aplastic anemia or a healthy control (not recorded which). The CDR3 DNA reads as TGTGCCAGTAGTATGTATCATCCAGGGGGAAAAGAGACCCAGTACTTC. Its translation: CASSMYHPGGKETQYF. The full variable domain, in which reference TRBV19 and TRBJ2-5 provide the parts outside the CDR3, is DGGITQSPKYLFRKEGQNVTLSCEQNLNHDAMYWYRQDPGQGLRLIYYSQIVNDFQKGDIAEGYSVSREKKESFPLTVTSAQKNPTAFYLCASSMYHPGGKETQYFGPGTRLLVL.